Below are 23 T cell receptor beta chains sequenced from a single sample in a study of T-cell memory formation after mild COVID-19. TCRdb ran MiXCR on the 5' RACE reads and lists one entry per CDR3 protein. The repertoire has some 130,000 distinct CDR3 sequences, less than 25% of them found once; the top ten carry 24%. The sample was PBMCs or a T cell subset sorted from them (not recorded which). Every receptor here comes from an adult woman who had mild COVID-19 (a few samples of this study predate the infection). Cell type and time point are not known.

This chain uses TRBV12-3 or TRBV12-4 with TRBJ1-4; possibly TRBD1 for D (6 bases). Trimming stripped 5 bases from V and 0 bases from J, with 16 bases between. This CDR3 comprises 17 residues. CDR3 nucleotides: TGTGCCAGCAGTATTTACAGGGTTGTGGCAACTAATGAAAAACTGTTTTTT. Its translation is CASSIYRVVATNEKLFF.

V gene TRBV4-3 combines with J gene TRBJ2-1; TRBD2 might be the D (6 bases). CDR1 and CDR2 (germline): LGHNA, YSLEER. Trimming shortened V by 4 bases and J by 7 bases, and 20 bases separated the two germline ends. The CDR3 is 16 amino acids. Here the CDR3 reads CASSPEGSASRNEQFF. The CDR3 nucleotides are TGCGCCAGCAGCCCGGAGGGATCGGCTAGCAGAAATGAGCAGTTCTTC.

This clonotype was found a few times. The rearrangement uses TRBV4-1 and TRBJ2-7, with 7 bases identical to TRBD1. Germline V gives CDR1 MGHRA, CDR2 YSYEKL. Trimming cost V 1 base and J 3 bases; bases outside gene matches: 6. This CDR3 region has 15 residues. The CDR3 DNA reads TGCGCCAGCAGCCAAGGACAGGGTGTCGACTACGAGCAGTACTTC. Translation gives CASSQGQGVDYEQYF.

The CDR3 DNA follows: TGTGCCAGCAGCTTGGAATGGAGAGGTACAGGGGCAACTAATGAAAAACTGTTTTTT. This translates into CASSLEWRGTGATNEKLFF. This chain links TRBV5-6 with TRBJ1-4, with 7 bases lining up with TRBD1. Germline V gene sequence: CDR1 SGHDT, CDR2 YYEEEE. CDR3 length: 19 amino acids. The ends lost 0 bases at V and 0 bases at J; junction bases unmatched: 11.

This clonotype appeared a few times. J is TRBJ2-2 and V is TRBV5-1; D not resolved. Trimming cost V 3 bases and J 0 bases, with 9 bases left between them. Germline V gene data show CDR1 as SGHRS and CDR2 as YFSETQ. The CDR3 totals 15 residues. CDR3 protein: CASSYGRANTGELFF. CDR3 DNA: TGCGCCAGCAGCTACGGCCGTGCGAACACCGGGGAGCTGTTTTTT. Using reference TRBV5-1 and TRBJ2-2 for the parts outside the CDR3, the full variable domain is KAGVTQTPRYLIKTRGQQVTLSCSPISGHRSVSWYQQTPGQGLQFLFEYFSETQRNKGNFPGRFSGRQFSNSRSEMNVSTLELGDSALYLCASSYGRANTGELFFGEGSRLTVL.

The table lists this clonotype with a few counts. This chain links TRBV6-4 with TRBJ2-1; TRBD1 matches 8 bases. Germline-derived CDR1 and CDR2 are MRHNA and SNTAGT. Trimming cost V 5 bases and J 6 bases; bases outside gene matches: 6. The CDR3 consists of 14 residues. The CDR3 DNA is TGTGCCAGCAGTTGGACAGGGCCCATCAATGAGCAGTTCTTC. Translated, it gives CASSWTGPINEQFF.

There are a few counts of this clonotype. This chain joins TRBV20-1 and TRBJ1-1; D unresolved. Germline V gene data show CDR1 as DFQATT and CDR2 as SNEGSKA (reference sequence). This CDR3 has 12 residues. V lost 1 base, J lost 6 bases, and 9 bases lay in between. The CDR3: CSARAGMPEAFF. The CDR3 coding sequence is TGCAGTGCTAGAGCCGGGATGCCTGAAGCTTTCTTT.

This clonotype was observed at least ten times. The chain links TRBV7-8 to TRBJ2-7; D call uncertain. Trimming shortened V by 1 base and J by 3 bases, and 7 bases separated the two germline ends. CDR3 length: 13 residues. Germline CDR1 SGHVS, CDR2 FQNEAQ. Here the CDR3 DNA reads TGTGCCAGCAGCTTAGAACTTAACTACGAGCAGTACTTC. Encoded protein: CASSLELNYEQYF. The complete variable domain, with remaining parts taken from reference TRBV7-8 and TRBJ2-7, reads GAGVSQSPRYKVAKRGQDVALRCDPISGHVSLFWYQQALGQGPEFLTYFQNEAQLDKSGLPSDRFFAERPEGSVSTLKIQRTQQEDSAVYLCASSLELNYEQYFGPGTRLTVT.

The table lists this clonotype with a few counts. The chain is built from TRBV6-5 and TRBJ2-7; TRBD2 agrees at 9 bases. CDR3 length equals 16 residues. The V segment lost 0 bases and the J segment 6 bases; nucleotides outside the gene matches: 9. The germline gives CDR1 MNHEY, CDR2 SVGAGI. This chain's CDR3 is CASSYSGAGGPIEQYF. The CDR3 region has the DNA TGTGCCAGCAGTTACTCTGGTGCGGGAGGGCCGATCGAGCAGTACTTC.

Within the sample, this clonotype is medium-sized. V and J are TRBV12-3 or TRBV12-4 and TRBJ1-1; D not certain. This CDR3 is 11 amino acids long. With 6 bases removed from V and 4 bases from J, the gap between germline ends came to 6 bases. The CDR3: CASRATTEAFF. In nucleotides, the CDR3 is TGTGCCAGCAGAGCGACCACTGAAGCTTTCTTT.

This clonotype appeared once. The chain carries TRBV19 and TRBJ1-5, with a possible D match to TRBD1 (6 bases). V lost 4 bases and J 0 bases, leaving 16 bases between the germline ends. The CDR3 sequence is 17 residues long. The germline V gene has CDR1 LNHDA and CDR2 SQIVND (reference sequence). CDR3 residues: CASSTPPYRDSNQPQHF. The CDR3 nucleotides read TGTGCCAGTAGTACGCCCCCTTACAGGGATAGCAATCAGCCCCAGCATTTT. The full variable domain, its missing parts supplied by reference TRBV19 and TRBJ1-5, is DGGITQSPKYLFRKEGQNVTLSCEQNLNHDAMYWYRQDPGQGLRLIYYSQIVNDFQKGDIAEGYSVSREKKESFPLTVTSAQKNPTAFYLCASSTPPYRDSNQPQHFGDGTRLSIL.

The V call is TRBV27, the J call TRBJ1-5, with a possible D match to TRBD1 (5 bases). V lost 6 bases to trimming and J lost 4 bases, with 25 bases between them. This CDR3 contains 18 residues. Germline V gene sequence: CDR1 MNHEY, CDR2 SMNVEV (reference sequence). The CDR3 DNA reads TGTGCCAGCAGCTCGACTCCGGGACGGATTTCTGGGAATCAGCCCCAGCATTTT. Protein sequence: CASSSTPGRISGNQPQHF.

This chain connects TRBV6-5 to TRBJ1-1; D is unresolved. This CDR3 contains 12 residues. Trimming pared 2 bases from V and 7 bases from J, leaving 8 bases between. CDR1 MNHEY and CDR2 SVGAGI come from the germline V gene. CDR3 bases: TGTGCCAGCAGTTACGGTCCAGGTGAAGCTTTCTTT. Protein sequence: CASSYGPGEAFF.

This chain links TRBV5-6 with TRBJ2-4, with TRBD2 matching 12 bases. The junction had 7 bases not matched to a gene; V was cut back by 0 bases and J by 0 bases. CDR3 size: 19 residues. Germline CDR1 SGHDT, CDR2 YYEEEE. CDR3 sequence reads: CASSLVGLAGKTAKNIQYF. The CDR3 DNA is TGTGCCAGCAGCTTGGTGGGACTAGCGGGTAAAACAGCCAAAAACATTCAGTACTTC.

This clonotype was picked up a small number of times. CDR3 nucleotides: TGTGCCAGCAGTGGGGACAGCCTTAATACGCAGTATTTT. This codes for CASSGDSLNTQYF. The rearrangement links TRBV6-4 to TRBJ2-3; 7 bases line up with TRBD1. Germline V CDR1 and CDR2: MRHNA, SNTAGT. This CDR3 region has 13 residues. The trim removed 4 bases at V and 7 bases at J, leaving 5 bases unmatched.

This clonotype was counted a few times. The chain joins TRBV29-1 to TRBJ2-1; tentatively, D is TRBD1 (6 bases). The CDR3 runs 14 residues. V was cut by 3 bases and J by 9 bases, with 18 bases left in between. Germline V CDR1 and CDR2: SQVTM, ANQGSEA. This CDR3 is CSVDLGQGWGEQFF. CDR3 nucleotides: TGCAGCGTTGACCTAGGGCAGGGGTGGGGTGAGCAGTTCTTC.

This clonotype was found a few times. The gene calls are TRBV14 and TRBJ2-1; unclear D gene. The CDR3 loop spans 15 amino acids. Germline CDR1 reads SGHDN; CDR2 reads FVKESK. The V end lost 0 bases, the J end lost 9 bases, and 15 bases lay between the germline ends. In DNA form, the CDR3 reads TGTGCCAGCAGCCAAGATTCGTCCAGCAGGACTGAGCAGTTCTTC. Translation gives CASSQDSSSRTEQFF.

This clonotype was seen a handful of times. This chain connects TRBV7-2 to TRBJ1-1, with 10 bases that match TRBD1. The CDR3 has 14 residues. With 6 bases clipped from V and 5 bases from J, the junction kept 6 bases outside the gene matches. Germline loops: CDR1 SGHTA, CDR2 FQGNSA. The CDR3 reads CASRIRDRGTEAFF. The CDR3 nucleotides are TGTGCCAGCAGAATCCGGGACAGGGGAACTGAAGCTTTCTTT.

The sample holds a few counts of this clonotype. A much larger clonotype is one base distant, so this may be a read error. The V call is TRBV11-2, the J call TRBJ2-7, with 7 bases that match TRBD1. This CDR3 is 15 amino acids long. Trimming cost V 1 base and J 1 base; bases outside gene matches: 4. Germline V lookup: CDR1 SGHAT, CDR2 FQNNGV. The CDR3 DNA sequence: TGTGCCAGCAGCTTAGGACAGGGCGATTCCTACGAGCAGTACTTC. It translates to CASSLGQGDSYEQYF.

This clonotype was observed a few times. The rearrangement links TRBV5-1 to TRBJ1-5; possibly TRBD1 for D (6 bases). Germline-derived CDR1 and CDR2 are SGHRS and YFSETQ. The CDR3 is made up of 15 amino acids. The ends were cut back, 7 bases at V and 8 bases at J, with 22 bases in the middle. CDR3 loop: CASALTTGPGEPQHF. DNA of the CDR3: TGCGCCAGCGCCTTGACGACAGGACCTGGTGAGCCCCAGCATTTT.

This clonotype has more than one count but fewer than ten. V and J are TRBV12-3 or TRBV12-4 and TRBJ2-7, with D possibly matching TRBD2 (5 bases). The CDR3 is made up of 13 amino acids. V was trimmed by 3 bases and J by 3 bases, leaving 9 bases between them. The CDR3 protein is CASSLSGFYEQYF. CDR3 nucleotide sequence: TGTGCCAGCAGTTTGTCGGGATTCTACGAGCAGTACTTC.

A few counts support this clonotype. This chain's CDR3 is CASSSWTSAYEQYF. CDR3 coding DNA: TGTGCCAGCAGCTCTTGGACTAGCGCCTACGAGCAGTACTTC. This chain uses TRBV7-2 with TRBJ2-7; the match to TRBD2 covers 9 bases. The CDR3 runs to 14 residues. J gave up 2 bases and V 4 bases, and 3 bases lay outside the gene matches. Germline V CDR1 and CDR2: SGHTA, FQGNSA.

The genes are TRBV7-9 and TRBJ1-1; D gene uncertain. The CDR3 extends over 14 amino acids. V lost 4 bases and J 1 base, leaving 10 bases between the germline ends. CDR1 and CDR2 (germline): SEHNR, FQNEAQ (reference sequence). In DNA, the CDR3 is TGTGCCAGCAGCTCCGGGGATCCGAACACTGAAGCTTTCTTT. Translating it yields CASSSGDPNTEAFF.